The 30 T cell receptor beta chains below come from one sample, sequenced in a study of shared clonotypes between healthy human individuals (dated by TCRdb to 2020 to 2022). CD8 naive samples were obtained by positive selection for CCR7 among CD45RO-negative cells, yielding a CD45RA+CCR7+ population from which TemRA cells were excluded. Receptor libraries were prepared by the immunoSEQ multiplex PCR assay. Here the immuneACCESS table is served through TCRdb, limited to in-frame sequences with V and J called. Missing clones are a known gap in these copies; in checked studies unresolved V genes cover under half, and the rest lacks a known reason. The sample table shows 800,000 to 950,000 clones, and just over 95% are seen once. The ten largest clones take up about 0.25% of the sample. Sequences were obtained from naive CD8+ T cells sorted from blood. The intended sense of this specimen's cell subset or site label: CD45RA+CCR7+. The origin of the receptors is a man under 40 in good health.

The V and J genes are TRBV5-1 and TRBJ2-5; D is uncertain. Germline CDR1 and CDR2: SGHRS and YFSETQ. The V and J ends lost 4 bases and 3 bases respectively, with 7 bases between them. There are 12 residues in the CDR3. CDR3 bases: TGCGCCAGCAGCCAACTAAAAGAGACCCAGTACTTC. Residues: CASSQLKETQYF. The full variable domain, in which reference TRBV5-1 and TRBJ2-5 provide the parts outside the CDR3, is KAGVTQTPRYLIKTRGQQVTLSCSPISGHRSVSWYQQTPGQGLQFLFEYFSETQRNKGNFPGRFSGRQFSNSRSEMNVSTLELGDSALYLCASSQLKETQYFGPGTRLLVL.

The rearrangement uses TRBV29-1 and TRBJ2-1, with D unresolved. The CDR3 has 13 amino acids. CDR1 and CDR2 from the germline V gene are SQVTM and ANQGSEA. V gave up 0 bases and J gave up 12 bases, with 15 bases separating them. CDR3 in amino acids: CSVEEGKITMQFF. The CDR3 DNA reads TGCAGCGTTGAAGAGGGAAAAATAACGATGCAGTTCTTC.

The chain carries TRBV7-8 and TRBJ2-2; TRBD1 aligns across 8 bases. The CDR3 has 17 residues. The trim removed 2 bases at V and 1 base at J, leaving 6 bases unmatched. Germline V lookup: CDR1 SGHVS, CDR2 FQNEAQ. Here the CDR3 DNA reads TGTGCCAGCAGCTTACGTCAGGACAGGGTGAACACCGGGGAGCTGTTTTTT. It encodes CASSLRQDRVNTGELFF.

J is TRBJ2-5 and V is TRBV6-5; no definite D call. V was clipped by 6 bases and J by 3 bases, with 17 bases between them. Per germline, CDR1 MNHEY and CDR2 SVGAGI. The CDR3 covers 15 residues. CDR3 DNA sequence: TGTGCCAGCAGACTATTGGACGCAACAAAAGAGACCCAGTACTTC. Protein: CASRLLDATKETQYF.

Worth noting for this clone: Other DNA sequences of this sample code for an identical CDR3. The chain recombines TRBV2 with TRBJ2-7; D is unclear. With 4 bases removed from V and 3 bases from J, the gap between germline ends came to 4 bases. The CDR3 loop spans 11 amino acids. Germline V gives CDR1 SNHLY, CDR2 FYNNEI. This chain's CDR3 is CASSVSYEQYF. The DNA of the CDR3 is TGTGCCAGCAGTGTGAGCTACGAGCAGTACTTC.

CDR3 coding DNA: TGTGCCTGGAGTACCCCCTACGAGCAGTACTTC. Protein product: CAWSTPYEQYF. The rearrangement uses TRBV30 and TRBJ2-7; D remains unclear. CDR1 and CDR2 (germline): GTSNPN, SVGIG (reference sequence). This CDR3 has 11 residues. The germline V and J ends were trimmed by 2 bases and 2 bases, with 4 bases remaining between them.

The chain employs TRBV10-3 and TRBJ2-7; 9 bases align to TRBD1. CDR1 and CDR2 from the germline V gene are ENHRY and SYGVKD. The CDR3 is 13 amino acids. Trimming removed 8 bases from V and 1 base from J; junction bases left unmatched: 3. Written as DNA, the CDR3 is TGTGCCATCGGACAGGGGTCATCCTACGAGCAGTACTTC. Translated: CAIGQGSSYEQYF.

V and J are TRBV27 and TRBJ2-7; 7 bases line up with TRBD1. CDR1 and CDR2 from the germline V gene are MNHEY and SMNVEV (reference sequence). CDR3 length equals 12 residues. Trimming cost V 4 bases and J 5 bases; bases outside gene matches: 2. CDR3: CASSYDRDEQYF. In DNA form, the CDR3 reads TGTGCCAGCAGTTACGACAGGGACGAGCAGTACTTC.

The CDR3 here is CASSETGENGYEQYF. The CDR3 region has the DNA TGTGCCAGCAGTGAGACAGGGGAGAATGGCTACGAGCAGTACTTC. The rearrangement links TRBV2 to TRBJ2-7, with 8 bases lining up with TRBD1. The CDR3 consists of 15 residues. Trimming removed 3 bases from V and 3 bases from J; junction bases left unmatched: 7. Germline loops: CDR1 SNHLY, CDR2 FYNNEI.

This rearrangement joins TRBV7-3 to TRBJ1-1; tentative D call: TRBD1 (5 bases). CDR1 and CDR2 (germline): SGHTA, FQGTGA. Trimming removed 5 bases at V and 1 base at J, with 11 bases between. The CDR3 runs to 14 residues. The CDR3 DNA sequence: TGTGCCAGCAGCGGGGGACGGCCGAACACTGAAGCTTTCTTT. Translated: CASSGGRPNTEAFF. The whole variable domain, remainder taken from reference TRBV7-3 and TRBJ1-1, is GAGVSQTPSNKVTEKGKYVELRCDPISGHTALYWYRQSLGQGPEFLIYFQGTGAADDSGLPNDRFFAVRPEGSVSTLKIQRTERGDSAVYLCASSGGRPNTEAFFGQGTRLTVV.

The chain joins TRBV7-2 to TRBJ2-5; TRBD1 agrees at 12 bases. The junction had 6 bases not matched to a gene; V was cut back by 4 bases and J by 3 bases. The CDR3 extends over 16 amino acids. Per germline, CDR1 SGHTA and CDR2 FQGNSA. The CDR3 region is CASSSGTGGVEETQYF. The CDR3 DNA reads as TGTGCCAGCAGCTCAGGGACAGGGGGCGTTGAAGAGACCCAGTACTTC.

The rearrangement joins TRBV2 to TRBJ1-2; possibly TRBD1 for D (5 bases). This CDR3 has 12 residues. V was pared by 4 bases and J by 5 bases, with 8 bases between. In germline, CDR1 is SNHLY, CDR2 FYNNEI. The CDR3, as DNA: TGTGCCAGCAGTGGACAGCAGTATGGCTACACCTTC. It translates to CASSGQQYGYTF.

This sequence joins TRBV9 and TRBJ2-5; TRBD1 or TRBD2 may be the D gene (5 bases each). The V end was cut by 0 bases, the J end by 0 bases, with 27 bases between. The germline V gene has CDR1 SGDLS and CDR2 YYNGEE. The CDR3 is 21 residues long. CDR3 protein: CASSVGFLAAKNPGHQETQYF. The CDR3 coding sequence is TGTGCCAGCAGCGTAGGATTCCTCGCGGCAAAGAACCCGGGACACCAAGAGACCCAGTACTTC.

The gene calls are TRBV18 and TRBJ2-2, with TRBD2 as a possible D gene (6 bases). The CDR3 runs to 15 residues. V was cut by 5 bases and J by 4 bases, with 14 bases left in between. Germline loops: CDR1 KGHSH, CDR2 LQKENI. The CDR3: CASSAGRVATGELFF. The CDR3 DNA follows: TGTGCCAGCTCAGCGGGACGGGTTGCCACCGGGGAGCTGTTTTTT. Filled out from reference TRBV18 and TRBJ2-2, the complete variable domain reads NAGVMQNPRHLVRRRGQEARLRCSPMKGHSHVYWYRQLPEEGLKFMVYLQKENIIDESGMPKERFSAEFPKEGPSILRIQQVVRGDSAAYFCASSAGRVATGELFFGEGSRLTVL.

This chain uses TRBV5-4 with TRBJ2-7, with TRBD2 matching 10 bases. The germline V gene has CDR1 SGHNT and CDR2 YYREEE (reference sequence). V gave up 2 bases and J gave up 7 bases; unmatched junction bases: 9. The CDR3 has 15 amino acids. The chain's CDR3 is CASSLVGTSVREQYF. The CDR3, as DNA: TGTGCCAGCAGCTTAGTTGGGACTAGCGTACGTGAGCAGTACTTC. Full variable domain (rest looked up from reference TRBV5-4 and TRBJ2-7): ETGVTQSPTHLIKTRGQQVTLRCSSQSGHNTVSWYQQALGQGPQFIFQYYREEENGRGNFPPRFSGLQFPNYSSELNVNALELDDSALYLCASSLVGTSVREQYFGPGTRLTVT.

This sequence joins TRBV4-3 and TRBJ2-2; tentatively, D is TRBD1 (5 bases). The germline CDR1 and CDR2 sequences are LGHNA and YSLEER. This CDR3 has 15 amino acids. Trimming stripped 0 bases from V and 8 bases from J, with 13 bases between. CDR3 region: CASSQDLVGAGELFF. The CDR3 DNA sequence: TGCGCCAGCAGCCAAGATTTAGTTGGGGCTGGGGAGCTGTTTTTT.

This sequence joins TRBV27 and TRBJ2-5; D uncertain. CDR3 length: 12 residues. V lost 10 bases, J lost 5 bases, and 14 bases lay in between. Germline CDR1 is MNHEY and CDR2 is SMNVEV (reference sequence). CDR3: CATRELGETQYF. CDR3 nucleotides: TGTGCCACCAGAGAGCTTGGGGAGACCCAGTACTTC.

This sequence joins TRBV5-6 and TRBJ2-6, with D perhaps TRBD2 (5 bases). From germline, CDR1 is SGHDT and CDR2 YYEEEE. CDR3 size: 15 residues. V was trimmed by 1 base and J by 2 bases, leaving 7 bases between them. CDR3 nucleotides: TGTGCCAGCAGCTTGTTCGGGACTGGGGCCAACGTCCTGACTTTC. It yields the protein CASSLFGTGANVLTF.

V and J are TRBV9 and TRBJ1-5; no reliable D call. Trimming left V 5 bases short and J 1 base short, with 13 bases between. CDR3 length: 15 residues. Germline values: CDR1 SGDLS, CDR2 YYNGEE. CDR3 nucleotides: TGTGCCAGCAGTTTAGCGCAGGACAGCAATCAGCCCCAGCATTTT. It specifies CASSLAQDSNQPQHF.

The chain employs TRBV7-9 and TRBJ1-1; 9 positions match TRBD1. The germline gives CDR1 SEHNR, CDR2 FQNEAQ (reference sequence). The J segment lost 8 bases and the V segment lost 5 bases, leaving 6 bases of the junction unmatched. This CDR3 spans 13 amino acids. The CDR3 spells CASSHRQGEEAFF. CDR3 sequence (DNA): TGTGCCAGCAGCCACCGACAGGGGGAAGAAGCTTTCTTT.

The chain has TRBV11-3 and TRBJ2-1; no clear D gene. The ends were cut back, 5 bases at V and 7 bases at J, with 15 bases in the middle. Germline V lookup: CDR1 SGHNT, CDR2 YENEEA. The CDR3 extends over 14 amino acids. The chain's CDR3 is CASSAAGLGNEQFF. CDR3 sequence (DNA): TGTGCCAGCAGCGCCGCCGGGCTTGGTAATGAGCAGTTCTTC.

The chain has TRBV14 and TRBJ2-7; possibly TRBD2 for D (5 bases). The germline gives CDR1 SGHDN, CDR2 FVKESK. The CDR3 is 15 amino acids. Trimming stripped 6 bases from V and 3 bases from J, with 18 bases between. Here the CDR3 reads CASSQLGGPVYEQYF. CDR3 DNA sequence: TGTGCCAGCAGTCAACTGGGCGGGCCCGTCTACGAGCAGTACTTC.

The V call is TRBV6-5, the J call TRBJ2-1; 13 nucleotides match TRBD2. Germline loops: CDR1 MNHEY, CDR2 SVGAGI. V was clipped by 1 base and J by 9 bases; unmatched bases: 3. The CDR3 totals 15 residues. In DNA, the CDR3 is TGTGCCAGCAGTTACTATACTAGCGGGAGGGTTGAGCAGTTCTTC. Translated: CASSYYTSGRVEQFF.

This chain joins TRBV27 and TRBJ1-5; no clear D. Per germline, CDR1 MNHEY and CDR2 SMNVEV (reference sequence). Trimming left V 6 bases short and J 5 bases short, with 14 bases between. This CDR3 has 14 amino acids. The CDR3 protein is CASRKLGIDQPQHF. Written as DNA, the CDR3 is TGTGCCAGCAGAAAACTAGGGATCGATCAGCCCCAGCATTTT.

This clone was seen more than once but under ten times. A read error may account for a junction end that differs from germline. The chain recombines TRBV29-1 with TRBJ2-7; 7 nucleotides line up with TRBD2. Per the germline V gene, CDR1 is SQVTM and CDR2 is ANQGSEA. The CDR3 contains 14 residues. The CDR3 reads CSVEDSPGGYEQYF. CDR3 nucleotides: TGCAGCGTAGAAGACTCCCCGGGAGGCTACGAGCAGTACTTC.

Note on this clone: Mismatch with germline at one junction end may stem from a read error. The chain has TRBV28 and TRBJ2-7, with D possibly matching TRBD2 (6 bases). Germline values: CDR1 MDHEN, CDR2 SYDVKM. This CDR3 comprises 13 residues. As DNA, the CDR3 is TGTGCCAGCTGTTTGGGGGGCTCCTACGAGCAGTACTTC. Its translation is CASCLGGSYEQYF.

The chain has TRBV7-8 and TRBJ2-2; the D is unclear. Germline values: CDR1 SGHVS, CDR2 FQNEAQ. This CDR3 region has 17 residues. V gave up 0 bases and J gave up 3 bases, with 14 bases separating them. In DNA, the CDR3 is TGTGCCAGCAGCTTAGCCCGGATTGTTTTCGACACCGGGGAGCTGTTTTTT. Residues: CASSLARIVFDTGELFF. Filled out from reference TRBV7-8 and TRBJ2-2, the complete variable domain reads GAGVSQSPRYKVAKRGQDVALRCDPISGHVSLFWYQQALGQGPEFLTYFQNEAQLDKSGLPSDRFFAERPEGSVSTLKIQRTQQEDSAVYLCASSLARIVFDTGELFFGEGSRLTVL.

V and J are TRBV6-5 and TRBJ2-7; D unclear. Per germline, CDR1 MNHEY and CDR2 SVGAGI. This CDR3 contains 14 residues. Trimming left V 6 bases short and J 0 bases short, with 12 bases between. CDR3 sequence (DNA): TGTGCCAGCAGACCGGGCCAGGACTCCTACGAGCAGTACTTC. Translation: CASRPGQDSYEQYF.

The V and J genes are TRBV4-1 and TRBJ2-7, with TRBD2 identical over 8 bases. Per germline, CDR1 MGHRA and CDR2 YSYEKL. After removal of 1 base from V and 2 bases from J, the junction contained 7 bases not matched to a gene. The CDR3 runs 16 residues. CDR3 sequence reads: CASSQVGSGATYEQYF. In DNA form, the CDR3 reads TGCGCCAGCAGCCAAGTAGGTAGCGGGGCAACCTACGAGCAGTACTTC.

This chain connects TRBV27 to TRBJ2-7; 10 nucleotides align to TRBD1. CDR1 is MNHEY and CDR2 is SMNVEV in the germline V gene (reference sequence). J lost 3 bases, V lost 5 bases, and 7 bases had no gene match. This CDR3 has 15 amino acids. The CDR3 nucleotides are TGTGCCAGCAGTACACCGGACAGGGGGATCTACGAGCAGTACTTC. Protein: CASSTPDRGIYEQYF.